This TCR beta chain was recovered during a study of blood T cell repertoires in COVID-19. Looking at the study overall: Sites in the United States, Italy and Spain provided acute and convalescent COVID-19 samples. Sample material is recorded as cDNA or gDNA derived from T cells, B-cell-depleted T cells, or PBMCs.

Assay used: immunoSEQ multiplex PCR; TCRdb lists only in-frame clones, some missing. The table lists roughly 350,000 clones, roughly 90% of them singletons. The CDR3 consists of 16 residues. Germline CDR1 is SGHVS and CDR2 is FNYEAQ. Trimming removed 1 base at V and 4 bases at J, with 16 bases between. The sample was peripheral blood. This clonotype originated in a woman aged 45-59 years with active or convalescent COVID-19. This chain connects TRBV7-6 to TRBJ2-5; maybe TRBD2 (7 bases). The CDR3 protein is CASSLGSGGPRETQYF. The CDR3, as DNA: TGTGCCAGCAGCTTAGGATCCGGGGGGCCAAGAGAGACCCAGTACTTC.